What follows is one T cell receptor (beta chain) and its context. The data were obtained in a study of blood T cell repertoires in COVID-19. Overall study context: PBMCs, B-cell-depleted T cells, or T cells provided the cDNA or gDNA that made up the material.

CDR1 MDHEN and CDR2 SYDVKM come from the germline V gene. CDR3 length equals 12 residues. With 5 bases removed from V and 3 bases from J, the gap between germline ends came to 8 bases. The protocol was immunoSEQ multiplex PCR, while the TCRdb copy is restricted to in-frame clones and leaves out a portion. This repertoire shows 150,000 to 200,000 clones, approximately 86% found once; its top ten account for more than 7.5%. The sequence came from a man aged 50 or older with active or convalescent COVID-19. The chain recombines TRBV28 with TRBJ2-7; D not resolved. Sequencing was done on a sample of peripheral blood. The CDR3 region is CASSSGGYEQYF. The CDR3, as DNA: TGTGCCAGCAGTAGTGGCGGCTACGAGCAGTACTTC.